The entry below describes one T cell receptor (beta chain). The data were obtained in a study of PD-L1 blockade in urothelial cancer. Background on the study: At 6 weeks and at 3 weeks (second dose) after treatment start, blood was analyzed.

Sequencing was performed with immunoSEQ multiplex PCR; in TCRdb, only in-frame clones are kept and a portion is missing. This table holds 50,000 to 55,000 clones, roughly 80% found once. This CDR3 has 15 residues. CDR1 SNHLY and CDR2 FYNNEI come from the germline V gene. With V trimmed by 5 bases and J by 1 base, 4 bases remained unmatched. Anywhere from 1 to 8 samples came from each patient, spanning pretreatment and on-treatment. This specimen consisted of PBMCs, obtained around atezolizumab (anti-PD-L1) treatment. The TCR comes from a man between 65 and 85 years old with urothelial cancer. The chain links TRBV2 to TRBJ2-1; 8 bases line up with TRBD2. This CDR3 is CASSYQRGSYNEQFF. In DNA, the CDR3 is TGTGCCAGCAGTTATCAGCGGGGGTCCTACAATGAGCAGTTCTTC.